The clone carrying this T cell receptor (beta chain) was detected only a few times. Its antigen is unknown. A read error may be the cause here, since a much bigger clone is one base away. This specimen belongs to a study of blood T cells in healthy people across ages. Study results and caveats: Per million T cells, the diversity of TCR beta decreased roughly linearly as age advanced.

A sample-barcoded 5' primer and a J-beta primer mix were used in a second PCR of roughly 7 to 11 cycles. MiXCR was run by TCRdb on the 5' RACE reads, yielding one entry per CDR3 protein. Among about 840,000 distinct CDR3 sequences listed, 29% were seen once. In addition, the sample was reused for a study of T cells of mothers and their children.

The sample was blood. This clonotype was sampled from a woman between 40 and 55 years old in good health.

The CDR3 bases are TGTGCCAGCAGCCCACAGGGGACTTCGGACTACACCTTC. It codes for CASSPQGTSDYTF. V usage is TRBV7-2 and J usage is TRBJ1-2; 7 bases align to TRBD1. Unmatched junction bases numbered 10, after V lost 5 bases and J lost 10 bases. CDR1 is SGHTA and CDR2 is FQGNSA in the germline V gene. There are 13 residues in the CDR3.